The present entry profiles one T cell receptor (beta chain) with its context. Its target is not known. Data came from immunoSEQ multiplex PCR; TCRdb stores just in-frame clones and leaves some out. In the table there are 2 million to 2.5 million clones, 85% to 95% of which are singletons. The entry originates in a study of shared clonotypes between healthy human individuals. Study-wide context: Donor composition was a couple of women and three men, aged 18 to 49. CD8 memory received one plate per donor, CD8 naive two, CD4 memory three and CD4 naive three. Study observations and caveats: Only blood was sampled, and tissue TCR repertoires likely differ from blood ones. An anticipated effect of sequencing depth on clonotype sharing among donors was recognized.

The CDR3 runs to 16 residues. Between the trimmed V and J ends, which lost 5 bases and 0 bases, there was a span of 13 bases. The germline gives CDR1 SEHNR, CDR2 FQNEAQ (reference sequence). CD45RO negativity and positive selection for CCR7 defined naive CD8 cells, a population that excluded terminally differentiated effector memory CD45RA+ cells. Sequencing was performed on naive CD8+ T cells sorted from blood. The sequence derives from a man younger than 35 in good health. This chain joins TRBV7-9 and TRBJ2-2; no clear D. The CDR3, as DNA: TGTGCCAGCAGCGTATGGGTAACAGCGAACACCGGGGAGCTGTTTTTT. It codes for CASSVWVTANTGELFF.